This T cell receptor (beta chain) was observed in a study of blood T cell repertoires in COVID-19. Study summary: Samples of COVID-19 (acute and convalescent) were obtained from the United States, Italy and Spain. In each case, the material was cDNA or gDNA derived from T cells, B-cell-depleted T cells, or PBMCs.

V lost 6 bases and J lost 4, with 19 bases in between. The length of the CDR3 is 16 residues. Germline-derived CDR1 and CDR2 are MNHEY and SVGEGT. In the original workflow: Nucleated cell number was recorded as an estimate derived from reference gene primer amplification. Measured with immunoSEQ multiplex PCR; TCRdb has only the in-frame clones, and not every one. Clone size and the V and J calls come from that table; the DNA yielded D and trimming. The top ten clones hold more than 15% of a sample with under 90,000 clones, around 80% of them seen once. The sample taken for sequencing was peripheral blood. This TCR was recovered from a woman older than 75 with active or convalescent COVID-19. The V and J genes are TRBV6-2 or TRBV6-3 and TRBJ1-5; D may be TRBD1 (6 bases). CDR3 bases: TGTGCCAGCAGCTCCCGCGGGGGGGGCGATAATCAGCCCCAGCATTTT. Amino acid sequence: CASSSRGGGDNQPQHF.